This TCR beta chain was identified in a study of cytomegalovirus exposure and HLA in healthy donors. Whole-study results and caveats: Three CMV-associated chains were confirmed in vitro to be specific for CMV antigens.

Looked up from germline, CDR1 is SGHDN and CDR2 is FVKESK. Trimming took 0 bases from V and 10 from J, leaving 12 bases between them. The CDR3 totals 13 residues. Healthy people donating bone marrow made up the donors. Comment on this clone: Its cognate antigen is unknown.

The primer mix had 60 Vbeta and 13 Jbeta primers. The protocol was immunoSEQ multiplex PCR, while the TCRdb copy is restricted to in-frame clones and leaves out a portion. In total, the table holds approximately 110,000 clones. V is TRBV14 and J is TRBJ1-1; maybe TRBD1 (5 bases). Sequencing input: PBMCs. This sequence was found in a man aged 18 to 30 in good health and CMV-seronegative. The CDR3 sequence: CASSQDGYRGAFF. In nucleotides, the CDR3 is TGTGCCAGCAGCCAAGATGGTTATAGGGGAGCTTTCTTT.